This T cell receptor beta chain was sequenced for a study of long-term antiretroviral therapy in people with HIV (dated by TCRdb to the early 2020s). About the full investigation: The earliest samples were collected about a decade before the 2015 WHO recommendation for immediate ART, when ART was typically delayed until CD4 counts fell. About a third of the roughly 30 participants with HIV were female. Whether ART initiation and durable HIV suppression were associated with changes in peripheral blood TRB repertoire composition and diversity was tested in a retrospective serial study. No cross-contamination during QIAcube processing turned up in test extractions that ran a monoclonal T-cell line alongside 30 to 40 polyclonal samples. From some 30 adults with confirmed HIV infection, the cohort provided some 200 cryopreserved PBMC samples, gathered serially across a mean of approximately six years (range 1-12). Here is what the overall study found, with its caveats: The samples span the years 2004 to 2017, and the ART regimens used may be less effective than current regimens. No data were available on ART adherence, viral resistance or therapy changes, limiting inferences about post-ART repertoire changes. At every time point, the repertoire was dominated by expanded TRB clones first identified before ART initiation, although this dominance fluctuated and, in many PLHIV, declined after ART. Because PBMC availability was limited, only the TCR beta chain was sequenced, with no alpha chain pairing. Unsorted PBMC were profiled instead of sorted CD4+ and CD8+ T cells because pre-ART samples had limited cell numbers. Compared with controls, HIV repertoires had narrower CDR3 length ranges, and the network structure pointed to an antigen-experienced repertoire that shifted only slightly toward naive after ART. Starting ART was linked to a significant rise in TRB diversity, yet even after long-term ART the diversity remained significantly lower than in transplant donor controls.

This clone was counted once. Its antigen has not been determined. No qualities accompany the bases; no much larger clone lies one base away. Inclusion was restricted to participants for whom at least one PBMC sample before ART initiation and at least two post-ART samples were available. Every participant with HIV received treatment in the United States of America. Before DNA extraction, cryopreserved samples containing about 0.95-10 million PBMC were thawed and washed. At the time of the earliest PBMC sample, participants with HIV were aged between about 20 and 60 years. PBMC samples were contributed by each participant from 1-4 timepoints before ART initiation and 2-8 timepoints after ART initiation, with a median of 7 samples. Serial HIV viral load, CD4+ T-cell count, ART history and demographic data were obtained for every participant. A Qiagen kit on a QIAcube was used to extract genomic DNA from unsorted PBMC, with samples processed in batches of 12.

The immunoSEQ hsTCRB v3.0 assay was used at survey level resolution to sequence the TRB variable region. TRB sequencing targeted a depth of roughly 40,000-55,000 T-cell genomes per sample. TRB libraries were pooled and sequenced on an Illumina MiSeq using a v3 150-cycle kit. The paper's processing steps were these. Repertoire analysis ran in R within a reproducible Nextflow workflow covering QC, data transformation and analysis. Custom analyses were implemented in LymphoSeq2, an R package for AIRR-Seq data exploration. A handful of samples that yielded fewer than 5000 total TRB sequences were excluded, so that approximately 200 HIV repertoires were analyzed. Among the roughly 180 retained HIV repertoires, 59 were collected before ART initiation and around 130 after ART initiation. Each repertoire was downsampled to 5000 TRB nucleotide sequences, and summary statistics were averaged across 100 downsampling iterations. The analysis kept only TRB sequences whose CDR3 regions were at least seven amino acids long. Diversity was assessed using a clonality score derived from Shannon entropy and using the Gini coefficient. Repertoire networks linked the top 5000 CDR3 amino acid sequences whenever two sequences differed by an edit distance of one. For TRB CDR3 amino acid sequences, GLIPH2 was used to predict antigen specificity groups and MHC restriction. To flag known associations with CMV, EBV, HIV or tissue antigens, CDR3 amino acid sequences were compared against VDJdb and McPAS-TCR. Pre-ART, post-ART and control groups were compared with Wilcoxon signed-rank tests and Holm-Bonferroni correction. Imported from immuneACCESS, the table was reduced by TCRdb to in-frame sequences with V and J called. These copies leave out some clones; in studies compared against another copy, an unresolved V gene accounts for under half, and the cause of the remainder is not known. V and J calls and clone size are given by that table; D and trimming were obtained from the DNA. In all, the sample holds roughly 39,000 clones, and 70% to 90% of those were seen once. The ten largest clones represent around 4.2% of the sample.

The specimen comprised unsorted PBMCs, sampled just before starting antiretroviral therapy. This TCR was recovered from a woman under 30 with HIV.

The CDR3 loop reads CASSLEGQGFEDTQYF. The DNA sequence is as follows: TGTGCCAGCAGTTTAGAGGGACAGGGGTTCGAAGATACGCAGTATTTT. The chain is made from TRBV28 and TRBJ2-3; TRBD1 matches 10 bases in the middle. The germline V gene supplies CDR1 MDHEN and CDR2 SYDVKM. From the cysteine up to the phenylalanine, the CDR3 has a length of 16 residues. Of all the DNA, just the CDR3 is kept, 48 bases in frame from base 1. V ends up 2 bases short and J 5 bases short, with an unmatched junction base count of 7.